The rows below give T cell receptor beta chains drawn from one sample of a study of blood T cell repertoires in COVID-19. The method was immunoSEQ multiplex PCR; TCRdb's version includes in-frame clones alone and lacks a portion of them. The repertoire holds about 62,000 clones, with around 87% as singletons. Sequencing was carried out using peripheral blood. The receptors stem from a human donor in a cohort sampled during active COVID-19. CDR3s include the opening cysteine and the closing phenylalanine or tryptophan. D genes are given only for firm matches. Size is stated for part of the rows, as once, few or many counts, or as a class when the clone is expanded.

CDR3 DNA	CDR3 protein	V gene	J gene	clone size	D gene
TGTGCCAGCAGCTTACCCCGGGACAGGCCAGTTACTAATGAAAAACTGTTTTTT	CASSLPRDRPVTNEKLFF	TRBV7-9	TRBJ1-4	.	TRBD1
TGCAGCGTAAAAGACGGGTCTACCTACGAGCAGTACTTC	CSVKDGSTYEQYF	TRBV29-1	TRBJ2-7	.	.
TGTGCCAGCAGCCCGACAGGGCTCTTTTACGAGCAGTACTTC	CASSPTGLFYEQYF	TRBV14	TRBJ2-7	.	TRBD1
TGTGCCAGTAGTGAGGACAGTCAGCCTCGAAACACCATATATTTT	CASSEDSQPRNTIYF	TRBV19	TRBJ1-3	.	.
TGTGCCAGCAGCCAAAGGCGGGAAAAACTGTTTTTT	CASSQRREKLFF	TRBV3-1/TRBV3-2	TRBJ1-4	.	.
TGCAGCGGGGGGACAGGGTACTCCTACAATGAGCAGTTCTTC	CSGGTGYSYNEQFF	TRBV29-1	TRBJ2-1	.	TRBD1
TGTGCCAGCAGTATCAGACGGGATGAAAAACTGTTTTTT	CASSIRRDEKLFF	TRBV12-3/TRBV12-4	TRBJ1-4	.	.
TGTGCCAGCAGACGGGACAGGGATAATTCACCCCTCCACTTT	CASRRDRDNSPLHF	TRBV9	TRBJ1-6	.	TRBD1
TGTGCCAGCAGTTTAGTACTGGCTAGCTCCCCTCTCGACGTACCTAATGAGCAGTTCTTC	CASSLVLASSPLDVPNEQFF	TRBV28	TRBJ2-1	.	.
TGTGCCAGCAGTTACACTGAGACCCAGTACTTC	CASSYTETQYF	TRBV6-2/TRBV6-3	TRBJ2-5	.	.
TGCGCCAGCAGCCAAATTACCCGGGACAGGATCCACTTT	CASSQITRDRIHF	TRBV4-3	TRBJ1-6	.	TRBD1
TGTGCCAGCAGCTTATTAGCGAACACTGAAGCTTTCTTT	CASSLLANTEAFF	TRBV5-6	TRBJ1-1	.	.
TGTGCCAGCAGTGTGTTCGTCCTTTCTGGGGCCAACGTCCTGACTTTC	CASSVFVLSGANVLTF	TRBV6-1	TRBJ2-6	.	.
TGCGCCAGCAGCCATGGTAACCTCCGGGAGACCCAGTACTTC	CASSHGNLRETQYF	TRBV4-3	TRBJ2-5	.	.
TGTGCCAGCAGCCCGGGCCTAGCGGGGGGCGAGACCCAGTACTTC	CASSPGLAGGETQYF	TRBV7-3	TRBJ2-5	.	TRBD2
TGTGCCACCGGTTCGTCAATGAGGGGCAATCAGCCCCAGCATTTT	CATGSSMRGNQPQHF	TRBV6-5	TRBJ1-5	few	.
TGTGCCAGCAGCTTGTCCGGGTCCGAATACAATGAGCAGTTCTTC	CASSLSGSEYNEQFF	TRBV5-5	TRBJ2-1	.	.
TGTGCCAGCAGTTTTGACAGGGGGCGGGGTGAAGCTTTCTTT	CASSFDRGRGEAFF	TRBV27	TRBJ1-1	.	TRBD1
TGTGCCAGCTCATACAGGGAGAGTAATTCACCCCTCCACTTT	CASSYRESNSPLHF	TRBV18	TRBJ1-6	.	.
TGTGCCACCAGTGAGAACGGGGGGGACACTGAAGCTTTCTTT	CATSENGGDTEAFF	TRBV24-1	TRBJ1-1	.	.
TGTGCCAGCAGCCGGGGGTACGAGCAGTACTTC	CASSRGYEQYF	TRBV7-9	TRBJ2-7	.	.
TGTGCCAGCAGTGAACTAGCGGGAGTGCAGAATGAGCAGTTCTTC	CASSELAGVQNEQFF	TRBV2	TRBJ2-1	.	TRBD2
TGTGCCAGCAGCCGCTATAGCGGGGGGACAGATACGCAGTATTTT	CASSRYSGGTDTQYF	TRBV5-5	TRBJ2-3	.	TRBD2
TGTGCCAGCTTTGGGACTATCTCCTACGAGCAGTACTTC	CASFGTISYEQYF	TRBV28	TRBJ2-7	.	TRBD2
TGTGCCAGCAGCCAAGATCGCGTAGCGGGAGGAACCGAGCAGTACTTC	CASSQDRVAGGTEQYF	TRBV4-2	TRBJ2-7	.	TRBD2
TGTGCCAGCAGTACTCCTATGGCGGGCTCCTACGAGCAGTACTTC	CASSTPMAGSYEQYF	TRBV6-5	TRBJ2-7	.	.
TGTGCCAGCAGCTTAATGGGACAATCTGAAGCTTTCTTT	CASSLMGQSEAFF	TRBV7-2	TRBJ1-1	few	.
TGTGCCAGCAGCACGCGGACAAGGAACTATGGCTACACCTTC	CASSTRTRNYGYTF	TRBV5-4	TRBJ1-2	few	.
TGTGCCAGCAGCTCCCTATTAGCGGGGGGGATAGAATGGGAGCAGTTCTTC	CASSSLLAGGIEWEQFF	TRBV7-9	TRBJ2-1	once	TRBD2
TGTGCCAGCAGCTCCCCGACAGATACGCAGTATTTT	CASSSPTDTQYF	TRBV7-8	TRBJ2-3	.	.
TGTGCCAGCAGCCAAGAGGCCACAGGGACGTATGGCTACACCTTC	CASSQEATGTYGYTF	TRBV4-2	TRBJ1-2	once	.
TGCGCCAGCACTGGCCAAGCGGGTGGGGCAGATACGCAGTATTTT	CASTGQAGGADTQYF	TRBV5-1	TRBJ2-3	once	.
TGTGCCAGCAGCCAAGATCTAAGTGCGGGGCCGCCCTACGAGCAGTACTTC	CASSQDLSAGPPYEQYF	TRBV4-2	TRBJ2-7	.	.
TGTGCCATCAAGGGACAGCTCTTGTCAAACACCATATATTTT	CAIKGQLLSNTIYF	TRBV10-3	TRBJ1-3	.	TRBD1
TGTGCCAGCAGCCAAGATACCCGAGGGGGTGGCACAGATACGCAGTATTTT	CASSQDTRGGGTDTQYF	TRBV3-1/TRBV3-2	TRBJ2-3	.	.
TGTGCCAGCAGCTTAGGTCGCGCGAACGAGCAGTACTTC	CASSLGRANEQYF	TRBV11-3	TRBJ2-7	.	.
TGTGCCAGTAGTGAGATAGGGGGAAATCAGCCCCAGCATTTT	CASSEIGGNQPQHF	TRBV19	TRBJ1-5	.	.
TGTGCCAGCAGTGTAACAGGGGGCTTCGAAAACACCATATATTTT	CASSVTGGFENTIYF	TRBV2	TRBJ1-3	.	TRBD1
TGTGCCAGCAGCGTAGCTCAGACAGGGGTTAACACCGGGGAGCTGTTTTTT	CASSVAQTGVNTGELFF	TRBV9	TRBJ2-2	.	TRBD1
TGCAGCGTTGGACGGGCTGAAGCTTTCTTT	CSVGRAEAFF	TRBV29-1	TRBJ1-1	.	.
TGTGCCAGCAGTGAAACAACTAGCGGAGCCTACGAGCAGTACTTC	CASSETTSGAYEQYF	TRBV6-1	TRBJ2-7	.	TRBD2
TGCGCCAGTCCCGACCGGGACAGGTTCTACGAGCAGTACTTC	CASPDRDRFYEQYF	TRBV10-1	TRBJ2-7	.	TRBD1
TGTGCCATCGCAGTCGGACAGGGCGTTCATGAGCAGTTCTTC	CAIAVGQGVHEQFF	TRBV10-3	TRBJ2-1	few	TRBD1
TGTGCCAGCAGCACCTCAGGGGGCCAGTGGGCCCTCCACTTT	CASSTSGGQWALHF	TRBV7-9	TRBJ1-6	.	TRBD1
TGTGCCAGCAGTTACTCGTTAGGGACAGGGGGCGCCTACGAGCAGTACTTC	CASSYSLGTGGAYEQYF	TRBV6-2/TRBV6-3	TRBJ2-7	.	TRBD1
TGTGCCTGGGGCTTAATACTACGCCCTAGCACAGATACGCAGTATTTT	CAWGLILRPSTDTQYF	TRBV3-1/TRBV3-2	TRBJ2-3	once	.
TGTGCCAGCAGTTTTATCCCAGGGGACGCTTTCTTT	CASSFIPGDAFF	TRBV27	TRBJ1-1	.	.
TGTGCCTGGAGTAGGGGACTTCTAATCTACAATGAGCAGTTCTTC	CAWSRGLLIYNEQFF	TRBV30	TRBJ2-1	.	.
TGCGCCAGCAGCCAAGTGGGCCTCGATGAGCAGTTCTTC	CASSQVGLDEQFF	TRBV4-3	TRBJ2-1	.	.